This T cell receptor (beta chain) was sequenced during a study of response to subunit inactivated influenza vaccine. Germline V lookup: CDR1 KGHDR, CDR2 SFDVKD. The length of the CDR3 is 14 residues. Trimming took off 3 bases at V and 11 bases at J, with 13 bases between the two ends. Each CDR3 protein is one row after TCRdb ran MiXCR on the RT-PCR reads. The sample includes over 400,000 distinct CDR3 sequences, around 13% of them seen just once. Study-wide findings and caveats: With each seasonal influenza vaccination, the authors suggested, few new T cells are recruited.

As concerns this clonotype: The antigen is undetermined.

Here the sequenced sample was PBMCs from blood, taken about 6 weeks after vaccination. The sequence derives from a man aged 50-60 years who received an inactivated influenza vaccine. The V and J genes are TRBV24-1 and TRBJ2-6, with a weak D call TRBD2 (5 bases). The chain's CDR3 is CATSDNGVRHVLTF. The DNA of the CDR3 is TGTGCCACCAGTGATAACGGGGTGAGGCACGTCCTGACTTTC.